The 6 T cell receptor beta chains below come from one sample, sequenced in a study of blood T cell repertoires in COVID-19. This table comes from immunoSEQ multiplex PCR, and its TCRdb copy is limited to in-frame clones, with some not included. This table holds more than 55,000 clones, about 91% found once. Material: peripheral blood. All receptors come from a man aged 50-60 years with active COVID-19.

This sequence joins TRBV28 and TRBJ2-7; TRBD2 matches 13 bases. Germline V gene lookup returns CDR1 MDHEN and CDR2 SYDVKM. The trim removed 1 base at V and 3 bases at J, leaving 6 bases unmatched. There are 17 residues in the CDR3. CDR3 bases: TGTGCCAGCAGTTTATACGGACTAGCGGGAGCGTACTACGAGCAGTACTTC. Residues: CASSLYGLAGAYYEQYF.

The chain carries TRBV14 and TRBJ1-1; perhaps TRBD1 as D (6 bases). V was trimmed by 1 base and J by 11 bases, leaving 14 bases between them. Germline values: CDR1 SGHDN, CDR2 FVKESK. The CDR3 extends over 13 amino acids. In DNA form, the CDR3 reads TGTGCCAGCAGCCAAGCCGTGACAGGAGACGCTTTCTTT. Translating gives CASSQAVTGDAFF.

The chain has TRBV5-4 and TRBJ1-2, with TRBD1 matching 10 bases. CDR3 length equals 14 residues. V lost 5 bases, J lost 7 bases, and 8 bases stayed unmatched. Germline V gives CDR1 SGHNT, CDR2 YYREEE (reference sequence). The CDR3 region is CASRPGQGVGGYTF. For the CDR3, the DNA is TGTGCCAGCAGGCCCGGACAGGGGGTTGGTGGCTACACCTTC.

The chain employs TRBV12-3 or TRBV12-4 and TRBJ2-2, with D unclear. Trimming cost V 7 bases and J 7 bases, with 10 bases left between them. This CDR3 region has 12 residues. The CDR3, as DNA: TGTGCCAGCACTTCCTACGGCGGGGAGCTGTTTTTT. Translation: CASTSYGGELFF.

J is TRBJ1-4 and V is TRBV12-5; 8 nucleotides match TRBD1. V was clipped by 2 bases and J by 2 bases; unmatched bases: 16. CDR1 and CDR2 (germline): LGHNT, FRNRAP. This CDR3 is built from 20 residues. CDR3 DNA sequence: TGTGCTAGTGGTTTGTCCACTCGCGCCGGACAGGGAGGCACTAATGAAAAACTGTTTTTT. This translates into CASGLSTRAGQGGTNEKLFF.

The chain combines TRBV27 with TRBJ2-2, with a weak D call TRBD1 (7 bases). The germline CDR1 and CDR2 sequences are MNHEY and SMNVEV (reference sequence). Trimming removed 2 bases at V and 5 bases at J, with 15 bases between. The CDR3 length is 16 residues. This chain's CDR3 is CASSLAQGGRTGELFF. CDR3 sequence (DNA): TGTGCCAGCAGTTTAGCTCAGGGGGGACGGACCGGGGAGCTGTTTTTT.